Shown below are 29 T cell receptor beta chains from a single sample sequenced in a study of Ad26.COV2.S vaccination and SARS-CoV-2 variants (dated by TCRdb to about 2021). Library generation was performed with the immunoSEQ multiplex PCR assay. TCRdb's version of the immuneACCESS table is confined to in-frame rearrangements and falls short of the full clone set. An unresolved V gene accounts for under half of the shortfall where checked; the remainder is of unknown origin. The sample table lists roughly 500,000 clones, around 85% of them with a count of one. The ten biggest clones cover around 13% of the sample. The sample's treatment or condition, from its label and the paper: around 19 received Ad26.COV2.S at low or high dose, single or two shots; roughly 5 received placebo; per-sample allocation not given. Repertoires of vaccine and placebo recipients were sequenced from samples taken on day 63 after the first injection.

The material was peripheral blood, obtained in a trial of Ad26.COV2.S vaccine versus placebo. These receptors were taken from a person between 18 and 65 years old who received the Ad26.COV2.S COVID-19 vaccine or a placebo.

The gene calls are TRBV4-1 and TRBJ1-4; 10 nucleotides line up with TRBD1. The CDR3 runs to 14 residues. V shed 5 bases, J shed 8 bases, and the junction held 5 bases outside the gene matches. CDR1 and CDR2 from the germline V gene are MGHRA and YSYEKL. CDR3 loop: CASSTGQGGEKLFF. As DNA, the CDR3 is TGCGCCAGCAGCACAGGACAGGGGGGCGAAAAACTGTTTTTT.

V and J are TRBV7-8 and TRBJ2-1; tentatively, D is TRBD2 (5 bases). This CDR3 region has 16 residues. CDR1 and CDR2 from the germline V gene are SGHVS and FQNEAQ. Trimming removed 5 bases from V and 0 bases from J, with 14 bases in between. The CDR3: CASSPRPGSSYNEQFF. In DNA form, the CDR3 reads TGTGCCAGCAGCCCCCGCCCGGGGAGCTCCTACAATGAGCAGTTCTTC.

The J gene is TRBJ1-1, the V gene TRBV7-9; weak D call: TRBD1 (5 bases). Germline lookup yields CDR1 SEHNR and CDR2 FQNEAQ (reference sequence). This CDR3 contains 14 residues. V shed 0 bases and J shed 8 bases, with 13 bases lying between them. The CDR3 DNA follows: TGTGCCAGCAGCTTAGCGCGAGGGGTTTCAGAAGCTTTCTTT. Translating gives CASSLARGVSEAFF.

The J gene is TRBJ1-6, the V gene TRBV7-2; D possibly corresponds to TRBD1 (5 bases). CDR3 length: 16 amino acids. Trimming cost V 5 bases and J 5 bases, with 16 bases left between them. Germline CDR1 is SGHTA and CDR2 is FQGNSA. The CDR3 DNA reads as TGTGCCAGCAGCCCCGCGGCGACAGATAATAATTCACCCCTCCACTTT. Translated: CASSPAATDNNSPLHF.

The chain combines TRBV6-5 with TRBJ1-3, with 8 nucleotides matching TRBD1. The length of the CDR3 is 14 residues. Germline-derived CDR1 and CDR2 are MNHEY and SVGAGI. V was pared by 5 bases and J by 6 bases, with 6 bases of the junction left unmatched. The CDR3 bases are TGTGCCAGCAGTCCCGGACAGGGTCTAAACACCATATATTTT. It specifies CASSPGQGLNTIYF.

The chain employs TRBV30 and TRBJ2-1; D may match TRBD1 or TRBD2 (6 bases each). The CDR3 spans 16 residues. CDR1 and CDR2 (germline): GTSNPN, SVGIG (reference sequence). Trimming cost V 0 bases and J 6 bases, with 18 bases left between them. The CDR3 here is CAWSVRGGPRPNEQFF. The DNA for the CDR3 is TGTGCCTGGAGTGTTCGTGGGGGGCCAAGACCCAATGAGCAGTTCTTC.

The chain joins TRBV28 to TRBJ2-6; 13 bases map to TRBD2. CDR3 size: 18 residues. The ends lost 7 bases at V and 4 bases at J; junction bases unmatched: 10. Germline CDR1 reads MDHEN; CDR2 reads SYDVKM. In nucleotides, the CDR3 is TGTGCCAGCAAAGGTGGACTAGCGGGAGCGTGGGGGGCCAACGTCCTGACTTTC. It codes for CASKGGLAGAWGANVLTF.

The V call is TRBV12-3 or TRBV12-4, the J call TRBJ1-1, with 7 positions matching TRBD1. V was pared by 5 bases and J by 10 bases, with 4 bases of the junction left unmatched. The CDR3 runs 11 residues. The CDR3 protein is CASSRGQRAFF. As DNA, the CDR3 is TGTGCCAGCAGTCGGGGACAGCGAGCTTTCTTT.

This rearrangement joins TRBV6-2 or TRBV6-3 to TRBJ2-6; unclear D gene. Germline loops: CDR1 MNHEY, CDR2 SVGEGT. The V end was cut by 2 bases, the J end by 4 bases, with 18 bases between. The CDR3 covers 18 residues. The CDR3 bases are TGTGCCAGCAGTTACGGAGTCCTTAGGTTTTCCGGGGCCAACGTCCTGACTTTC. It translates to CASSYGVLRFSGANVLTF.

This clone was observed many times. V is TRBV18 and J is TRBJ2-7; no clear D gene. The CDR3 spans 13 residues. The V end was cut by 4 bases, the J end by 3 bases, with 10 bases between. The germline V gene has CDR1 KGHSH and CDR2 LQKENI. CDR3 amino acids: CASSLAADYEQYF. The CDR3 nucleotides read TGTGCCAGCTCACTGGCGGCGGACTACGAGCAGTACTTC.

The sample holds one count of this clone. The V call is TRBV3-1 (or the pseudogene TRBV3-2), the J call TRBJ2-1; unclear D gene. V was clipped by 4 bases and J by 15 bases, with 13 bases between them. Germline CDR1 and CDR2: LGHDT and YNNKEL (reference sequence). There are 11 residues in the CDR3. The CDR3 coding sequence is TGTGCCAGCAGCCTGCCCGCCATTCCGTTCTTC. This gives the protein CASSLPAIPFF.

The genes are TRBV5-8 and TRBJ2-1, with D possibly matching TRBD2 (5 bases). CDR3 length equals 15 residues. In germline, CDR1 is SGHTS, CDR2 YDEGEE. V was pared by 4 bases and J by 0 bases, with 11 bases between. CDR3 loop: CASSRGTSSYNEQFF. The CDR3 DNA reads as TGTGCCAGCAGCCGGGGAACGAGCTCCTACAATGAGCAGTTCTTC.

The chain combines TRBV7-9 with TRBJ1-1; a weak D match, TRBD1 (6 bases). The CDR3 loop spans 15 amino acids. Trimming removed 1 base at V and 0 bases at J, with 9 bases between. Per germline, CDR1 SEHNR and CDR2 FQNEAQ (reference sequence). CDR3 region: CASSLGTVVNTEAFF. The CDR3 DNA is TGTGCCAGCAGCTTAGGGACAGTGGTGAACACTGAAGCTTTCTTT.

J is TRBJ2-5 and V is TRBV24-1; the D is unclear. There are 13 residues in the CDR3. Trimming left V 3 bases short and J 5 bases short, with 9 bases between. CDR1 and CDR2 (germline): KGHDR, SFDVKD. The CDR3 protein is CATSDPNDETQYF. The CDR3 coding sequence is TGTGCCACCAGTGATCCGAATGATGAGACCCAGTACTTC.

This clone was recorded a few times. This CDR3 fails to terminate in the conserved phenylalanine or tryptophan, so it likely reflects a read error. It is unclear where the CDR3 begins or ends on the DNA, so no DNA is shown, and the CDR3 is as TCRdb lists it. The chain couples TRBV20-1 to TRBJ1-2; the table's TRBD1 call for D was not verified on the DNA. Germline-derived CDR1 and CDR2 are DFQATT and SNEGSKA (reference sequence). Termini included, the CDR3 measures 11 amino acids. The CDR3 is CSARHGQSRPL.

This clone appeared once. This rearrangement joins TRBV28 to TRBJ2-2; D tentatively fits TRBD1 or TRBD2 (6 bases each). Germline loops: CDR1 MDHEN, CDR2 SYDVKM. V was cut by 1 base and J by 5 bases, with 17 bases left in between. This CDR3 is built from 17 residues. The CDR3 DNA reads TGTGCCAGCAGTTTATCCCCCCCAGGGGCGGGAACCGGGGAGCTGTTTTTT. Protein product: CASSLSPPGAGTGELFF.

The chain links TRBV28 to TRBJ2-1, with TRBD2 identical over 14 bases. V trimming: 6 bases; J trimming: 3 bases; junction bases outside the gene matches: 7. The CDR3 consists of 17 residues. The germline V gene has CDR1 MDHEN and CDR2 SYDVKM. The CDR3 DNA sequence: TGTGCCAGCAGGCCCCGGACTAGCGGGAGGTTCTACAATGAGCAGTTCTTC. It specifies CASRPRTSGRFYNEQFF.

The chain has TRBV15 and TRBJ1-1; D remains ambiguous. The CDR3 length is 13 residues. Trimming removed 0 bases at V and 5 bases at J, with 7 bases between. Germline CDR1 is LNHNV and CDR2 is YYDKDF (reference sequence). Here the CDR3 reads CATSRDRWTEAFF. DNA for the CDR3: TGTGCCACCAGCAGAGATCGGTGGACTGAAGCTTTCTTT.

V gene TRBV28 combines with J gene TRBJ1-2; tentatively, D is TRBD1 (6 bases). Germline V gives CDR1 MDHEN, CDR2 SYDVKM. Between the trimmed V and J ends, which lost 5 bases and 5 bases, there was a span of 18 bases. CDR3 length: 15 amino acids. CDR3 DNA: TGTGCCAGCAGTCCAGGACAGACTGTTTGGTATGGCTACACCTTC. Residues: CASSPGQTVWYGYTF.

The chain uses TRBV6-6 and TRBJ2-2; D unresolved. CDR3 length: 12 residues. CDR1 and CDR2 from the germline V gene are MNHNY and SVGAGI (reference sequence). V was cut by 7 bases and J by 3 bases, with 6 bases left in between. CDR3 nucleotide sequence: TGTGCCAGCACAAGGGACACCGGGGAGCTGTTTTTT. Its translation is CASTRDTGELFF.

The rearrangement uses TRBV6-5 and TRBJ2-7, with 7 bases fitting TRBD1. There are 15 residues in the CDR3. CDR1 is MNHEY, CDR2 SVGAGI, per germline. Germline trimming cut 0 bases from V and 3 bases from J; bases unmatched to any gene: 5. CDR3 in DNA: TGTGCCAGCAGTTACTCGACAGGGTTGATCTACGAGCAGTACTTC. It yields the protein CASSYSTGLIYEQYF.

In this sample, this clone turned up a few times. The chain has TRBV28 and TRBJ1-5; the D gene is possibly TRBD1 (6 bases). CDR3 length: 16 residues. Deletions cut 3 bases from V and 4 bases from J, with 16 bases between. Per germline, CDR1 MDHEN and CDR2 SYDVKM. This CDR3 reads CASSFDRTTRNQPQHF. The DNA for the CDR3 is TGTGCCAGCAGTTTCGACAGGACTACACGGAATCAGCCCCAGCATTTT.

This sequence joins TRBV6-2 or TRBV6-3 and TRBJ1-5, with D unresolved. The CDR3 consists of 16 residues. V was cut by 0 bases and J by 7 bases, with 16 bases left in between. CDR1 is MNHEY, CDR2 SVGEGT, per germline. CDR3 DNA sequence: TGTGCCAGCAGTTACTCCCGAAGAATGGCGACCCAGCCCCAGCATTTT. Translating gives CASSYSRRMATQPQHF.

The chain joins TRBV13 to TRBJ2-6; D is unclear. The ends were cut back, 7 bases at V and 0 bases at J, with 7 bases in the middle. The CDR3 runs 14 residues. The germline V gene encodes CDR1 PRHDT and CDR2 FYEKMQ (reference sequence). The CDR3 DNA reads TGTGCCAGCACCCCCGCCTCTGGGGCCAACGTCCTGACTTTC. Protein: CASTPASGANVLTF.

V and J are TRBV18 and TRBJ1-2, with 8 bases that match TRBD1. J gave up 3 bases and V 4 bases, and 10 bases lay outside the gene matches. Germline V gene sequence: CDR1 KGHSH, CDR2 LQKENI. The CDR3 has 16 residues. This chain's CDR3 is CASSLGQGRLYYGYTF. CDR3 bases: TGTGCCAGCTCACTCGGACAGGGAAGGTTATACTATGGCTACACCTTC.

With respect to this clone: Other DNA sequences in this sample translate to the same CDR3. CDR3 sequence (DNA): TGTGCCAGCAGCTCAACTAATGAAAAACTGTTTTTT. Translating gives CASSSTNEKLFF. The chain carries TRBV28 and TRBJ1-4, with unresolved D. The germline gives CDR1 MDHEN, CDR2 SYDVKM. V was trimmed by 6 bases and J by 0 bases, leaving 2 bases between them. The CDR3 is made up of 12 amino acids. Looking up the rest from reference TRBV28 and TRBJ1-4 gives the full variable domain: DVKVTQSSRYLVKRTGEKVFLECVQDMDHENMFWYRQDPGLGLRLIYFSYDVKMKEKGDIPEGYSVSREKKERFSLILESASTNQTSMYLCASSSTNEKLFFGSGTQLSVL.

The genes are TRBV28 and TRBJ2-7, with 9 bases matching TRBD1. Unmatched junction bases numbered 9, after V lost 4 bases and J lost 5 bases. This CDR3 region has 15 residues. Germline CDR1 and CDR2: MDHEN and SYDVKM. CDR3 DNA sequence: TGTGCCAGCAGTTCCCCAATCCGGGACAGGGACGAGCAGTACTTC. Its protein product is CASSSPIRDRDEQYF.

CDR3: CASSEYGSYNEQFF. The CDR3 coding sequence is TGCGCCAGCAGTGAGTACGGGTCTTACAATGAGCAGTTCTTC. This sequence joins TRBV10-1 and TRBJ2-1, with D unresolved. The germline gives CDR1 WNHNN, CDR2 SYGVQD (reference sequence). This CDR3 spans 14 amino acids. The V end was cut by 1 base, the J end by 4 bases, with 8 bases between.

This chain connects TRBV7-9 to TRBJ2-1; possible D gene TRBD2, 7 bases. The CDR3 is made up of 18 amino acids. Germline V CDR1 and CDR2: SEHNR, FQNEAQ (reference sequence). The V and J ends lost 4 bases and 1 base respectively, with 20 bases between them. CDR3 sequence reads: CASSSPQGRELSYNEQFF. CDR3 bases: TGTGCCAGCAGCTCCCCCCAGGGGCGGGAGTTGTCCTACAATGAGCAGTTCTTC.